Listed below are T cell receptor beta chains from one sample, sequenced in a study of T cells in localized non-small cell lung cancer. Assay: immunoSEQ multiplex PCR; the TCRdb copy retains only in-frame clones and omits some. The table shows around 140,000 clones, with more than 80% occurring only once. The sequencing here drew on peripheral blood, taken before any cancer treatment. These TCRs come from a female donor older than 55 with stage I lung adenocarcinoma. The CDR3 runs from the conserved cysteine through the conserved F or W. Where a row states a size, it is once, few, many or the class of an expanded clone; other rows omit it.

>TRBJ1-1|TRBV12-5|.
CASGSGTVNTEAFF
>TRBJ1-1|TRBV7-3|.
CASRGQGRNTEAFF
>TRBJ2-1|TRBV11-2|.
CASSLFIEGFDEQFF
>TRBJ2-6|TRBV7-8|.
CASSPGAGGKSLSGANVLTF
>TRBJ2-3|TRBV20-1|.
CSAGLADTQYF
>TRBJ2-1|TRBV10-3|.
CAISVVGGPYNEQFF
>TRBJ2-3|TRBV9|.
CASSVGPAGVGTDTQYF
>TRBJ2-2|TRBV27|.
CASGQGTGELFF
>TRBJ2-6|TRBV15|once
CATSRAADSGANVLTF
>TRBJ2-1|TRBV5-1|.
CASRQNPSSYNEQFF
>TRBJ1-1|TRBV7-9|.
CASSLNTDTEAFF
>TRBJ2-5|TRBV6-6|.
CASRPPGLAGEETQYF
>TRBJ2-1|TRBV27|.
CASTGAGRNEQFF
>TRBJ1-5|TRBV2|.
CASSVDRGNQPQHF
>TRBJ1-1|TRBV10-1|.
CASSTGQVNTEAFF
>TRBJ2-7|TRBV30|.
CAWSVLAGSYEQYF